This T cell receptor (beta chain) came from a study of vaccination effects on CD4 cells after COVID-19. Measured with immunoSEQ multiplex PCR; TCRdb has only the in-frame clones, and not every one. The data hold 30,000 or so clones, with less than 85% observed a single time. This CDR3 has 13 amino acids. CDR1 is LGHDT, CDR2 YNNKEL, per germline (reference sequence). The germline V and J ends were trimmed by 4 bases and 11 bases, with 14 bases remaining between them. On this clone itself: Its antigen is unidentified.

At the end of around eleven days of culture, CD4+ T cells were isolated. Sample: CD4+ T cells from PBMCs cultured without peptide, taken before COVID-19 vaccination. The TCR was taken from a human donor who received a COVID-19 vaccine. The V and J genes are TRBV3-1 (or the pseudogene TRBV3-2) and TRBJ1-4, with a weak D call TRBD1 (5 bases). In DNA, the CDR3 is TGTGCCAGCAGCCCCGGGACCCGGAGGAAACTGTTTTTT. Its translation: CASSPGTRRKLFF.